This TCR beta chain was observed in a study of blood T cell repertoires in COVID-19. Study overall: Researchers got acute and convalescent COVID-19 samples from the United States, Italy and Spain. From T cells, B-cell-depleted T cells, or PBMCs came the material, which was cDNA or gDNA.

The V and J ends lost 0 bases and 9 bases respectively, with 12 bases between them. The length of the CDR3 is 15 residues. Per germline, CDR1 SGHAT and CDR2 FQNNGV. This clone was seen a few times. In the original analysis: By means of reference gene primer amplification, nucleated cell counts were estimated. TCRdb keeps only in-frame clones here, not all; method: immunoSEQ multiplex PCR. V and J calls and clone size come straight from that table; D and trimming were deduced from the DNA. The repertoire holds more than 300,000 clones, with about 89% as singletons. This chain joins TRBV11-2 and TRBJ1-6; D is unclear. This TCR was recovered from a man younger than 35 who had recovered from COVID-19. Sequenced: peripheral blood. CDR3 region: CASSLDGFGVSPLHF. The CDR3 DNA follows: TGTGCCAGCAGCTTAGATGGATTTGGAGTTTCACCCCTCCACTTT.